One and the same sample provided the 3 T cell receptor beta chains below, sequenced in a study of T cells in Graves' hyperthyroidism and ophthalmopathy. Authors of the study amplified TCR beta CDR3 regions from RNA transcripts. Initially, a first-round RT-PCR of the TCR CDR3 employed the HTBI primer set. From the multiplex PCR reads, TCRdb called clonotypes with MiXCR, one entry per CDR3 protein. The table has 600,000 or so distinct CDR3 sequences, under 60% seen once. Sequences were obtained from peripheral blood or thyroid tissue (not recorded which). All receptors derive from a woman in her late teens or twenties with Graves' hyperthyroidism.

As DNA, the CDR3 is TGTGCCAGCAGTGATGGCCGGATGTATGGCTACACCTTC. It translates to CASSDGRMYGYTF. V is TRBV2 and J is TRBJ1-2; no definite D call. V dropped 3 bases and J dropped 5 bases, with 10 bases sitting between them. There are 13 residues in the CDR3. Germline V gene data show CDR1 as SNHLY and CDR2 as FYNNEI.

Only a few counts were recorded for this clonotype. The chain uses TRBV20-1 and TRBJ1-4; D possibly corresponds to TRBD1 (5 bases). The V end lost 3 bases, the J end lost 10 bases, and 15 bases lay between the germline ends. The CDR3 sequence is 13 residues long. Germline-derived CDR1 and CDR2 are DFQATT and SNEGSKA (reference sequence). The CDR3 spells CSASQTWGVKLFF. In DNA, the CDR3 is TGCAGTGCTAGTCAGACTTGGGGCGTAAAACTGTTTTTT.

The chain couples TRBV2 to TRBJ1-4; 10 bases line up with TRBD1. Germline V gene lookup returns CDR1 SNHLY and CDR2 FYNNEI. V was pared by 5 bases and J by 1 base, with 4 bases of the junction left unmatched. CDR3 size: 16 residues. The CDR3 DNA reads TGTGCCAGCAGTCCCTGGACAGGGGGAACTAATGAAAAACTGTTTTTT. Encoded protein: CASSPWTGGTNEKLFF.